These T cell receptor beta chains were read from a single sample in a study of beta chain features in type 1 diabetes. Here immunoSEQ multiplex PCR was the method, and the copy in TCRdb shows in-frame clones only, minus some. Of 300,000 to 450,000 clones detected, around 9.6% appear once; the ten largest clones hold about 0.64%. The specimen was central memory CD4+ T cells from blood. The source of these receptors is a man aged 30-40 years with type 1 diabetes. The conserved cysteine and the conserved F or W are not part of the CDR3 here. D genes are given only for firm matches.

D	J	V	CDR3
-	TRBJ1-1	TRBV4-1	ASSQGRGSVNTEAF
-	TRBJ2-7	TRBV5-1	ASSFDGSYEQY
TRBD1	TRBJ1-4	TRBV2	ASSPDRGELF
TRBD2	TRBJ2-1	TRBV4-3	ASSPSSGREDEQF
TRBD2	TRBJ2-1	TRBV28	ASSSPGLASRNEQF
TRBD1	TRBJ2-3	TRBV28	ASSPGGQGTDTQY
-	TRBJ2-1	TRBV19	ASRPSQGREQF
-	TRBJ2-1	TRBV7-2	ASSLVAGQEQF
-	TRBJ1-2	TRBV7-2	ASSAGTGGYT
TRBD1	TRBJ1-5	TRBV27	ASRGGTGKDQPQH
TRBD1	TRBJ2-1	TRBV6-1	ASRNNRGSYNEQF
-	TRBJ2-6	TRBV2	ASSLTGSGANVLT
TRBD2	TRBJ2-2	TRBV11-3	ASSSGGRSGELF
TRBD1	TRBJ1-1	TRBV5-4	ASSLEQGATEAF
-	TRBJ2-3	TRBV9	ASNQGRDTQY
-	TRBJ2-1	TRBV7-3	ASSSGLSNEQF
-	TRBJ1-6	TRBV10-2	ASSEAMGSPLH
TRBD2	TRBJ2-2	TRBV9	ASSAPAGGNTGELF
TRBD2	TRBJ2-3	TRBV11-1	ASSLSGRPGDTQY
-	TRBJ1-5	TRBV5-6	ASSLNQEQPQH
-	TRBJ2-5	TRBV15	ATSRGAEETQY
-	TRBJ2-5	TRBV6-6	ASSKAGGGETQY
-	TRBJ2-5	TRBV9	ASTPGLISQETQY
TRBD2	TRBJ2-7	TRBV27	ASSAATSGRAYEQY
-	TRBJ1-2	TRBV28	AAGGHLLNYGYT
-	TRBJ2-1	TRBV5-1	ASSLDVSLNEQF
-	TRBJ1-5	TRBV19	ASSIGGYSNQPQH
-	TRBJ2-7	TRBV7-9	ASSPRARSSELNSREQY
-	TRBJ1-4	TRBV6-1	ASSTVPNEKLF
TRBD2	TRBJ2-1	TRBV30	AWDGTSSRGEQF
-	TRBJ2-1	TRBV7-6	ASSLILDNEQF
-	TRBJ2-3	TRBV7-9	ASSVGGTDTQY
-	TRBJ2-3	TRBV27	ASRYRSSTDTQY
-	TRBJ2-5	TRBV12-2	ASRNTRLPGKKETQY
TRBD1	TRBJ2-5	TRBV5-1	ASSPFRTGDPQETQY
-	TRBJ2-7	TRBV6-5	ASSLAGLDEQY
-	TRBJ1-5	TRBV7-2	ASSLTSGRSGQPQH
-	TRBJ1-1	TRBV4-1	ASSQNRATEAF
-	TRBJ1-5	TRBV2	ASSDKAVNQPQH
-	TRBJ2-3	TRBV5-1	ASSYAGGSTDTQY